This is a list of T cell receptor beta chains from one sample in a study of T cell repertoires in cytomegalovirus infection. One entry per CDR3 protein, called by TCRdb with MiXCR from the reads. The sample shows 250,000 to 300,000 distinct CDR3 sequences, approximately 8.3% of them seen only once. The sequencing input was PBMCs. The receptors stem from a human donor in good health (CMV status not recorded). Some clones in this sample may be carry-over from other donors' samples. Each CDR3 is given with its conserved first and last residue. D genes are given only for firm matches. Clone size is shown for a subset of rows, as once, few, many or a class of expanded clone.

cdr3_length	v_call	d_call	j_call	clone_size	cdr3_nt	cdr3_aa
14	TRBV7-2	TRBD2	TRBJ2-2	few	TGTGCCAGCAGCCGGACTAGCGGGACCGGGGAGCTGTTTTTT	CASSRTSGTGELFF
13	TRBV7-2	.	TRBJ2-3	many	TGTGCCAGCAGTCTCAGGGGGACTCGGATTTGGTATTTT	CASSLRGTRIWYF
14	TRBV12-3/TRBV12-4	.	TRBJ1-1	many	TGTGCCAGCAGCCCCGGACAGACGAACACTGAAGCTTTCTTT	CASSPGQTNTEAFF
14	TRBV7-6	.	TRBJ1-1	many	TGTGCCAGCAGCTTAGCCGGCGGGGGAGCTGAAGCTTTCTTT	CASSLAGGGAEAFF
15	TRBV20-1	TRBD1	TRBJ2-7	.	TGCAGTGCTCCCAATCCGGGACAGGGGACCTACGAGCAGTACTTC	CSAPNPGQGTYEQYF
17	TRBV19	.	TRBJ1-2	few	TGTGCCAGTAGTATAGACGCTATTGGGGGCGGCAACTATGGCTACACCTTC	CASSIDAIGGGNYGYTF
14	TRBV2	TRBD1	TRBJ1-4	.	TGTGCCAGCAATGCCGGGACAGGGGTGGAAAAACTGTTTTTT	CASNAGTGVEKLFF
16	TRBV7-2	.	TRBJ2-5	few	TGTGCCAGCAGCTTAGGGAAGGGTGTCGTCAGAGAGACCCAGTACTTC	CASSLGKGVVRETQYF
12	TRBV7-2	.	TRBJ2-7	many	TGTGCCAGCATCGGCGGTCCCTACGAGCAGTACTTC	CASIGGPYEQYF
15	TRBV7-6	.	TRBJ1-4	many	TGTGCCAGCAGCTTAACATCCAGGGGAAGGGAAAAACTGTTTTTT	CASSLTSRGREKLFF
15	TRBV24-1	TRBD1	TRBJ2-7	few	TGTGCCACCAGTGATTCCGGGACAGGGGGGTACGAGCAGTACTTC	CATSDSGTGGYEQYF
14	TRBV2	TRBD1	TRBJ2-1	many	TGTGCCAGCAGTGTAAGTCGACAGGGTAATGAGCAGTTCTTC	CASSVSRQGNEQFF
12	TRBV28	.	TRBJ1-5	.	TGTGCCAGCAGTTTGGCGTCGCAGCCCCAGCATTTT	CASSLASQPQHF
15	TRBV20-1	.	TRBJ1-1	.	TGCAGTGCTAGATCGGGCGGGGCCCGGAACACTGAAGCTTTCTTT	CSARSGGARNTEAFF
15	TRBV4-2	.	TRBJ1-3	.	TGTGCCAGCAGCCAAGAAGGAGAGGCTGGAAACACCATATATTTT	CASSQEGEAGNTIYF